These T cell receptor beta chains were read from a single sample in a study of glioma-infiltrating T cells. TCRdb redid the calling of the multiplex PCR reads with MiXCR, one entry per CDR3 protein. The sample carries around 150,000 distinct CDR3 sequences, approximately 40% recorded once. The sample comprised glioma tissue, nonneoplastic brain tissue, or PBMCs (not recorded which). The receptors originated from a human donor with low-grade glioma or glioblastoma, undergoing nonglioma brain surgery, or in good health (not recorded which). The CDR3 runs from the conserved cysteine through the conserved F or W. The D gene is left open where the match is weak. Clone size, where shown, is once, few, many, or a class for clones that have expanded.

v_call: TRBV2
d_call: .
j_call: TRBJ1-1
clone_size: .
cdr3_aa: CASSYDRSGLHTEAFF
cdr3_nt: TGTGCCAGCAGCTACGACAGGTCCGGCTTACACACTGAAGCTTTCTTT

v_call: TRBV4-2
d_call: TRBD2
j_call: TRBJ2-1
clone_size: .
cdr3_aa: CASSQELAAGDYNEQFF
cdr3_nt: TGTGCCAGCAGCCAAGAGTTGGCAGCGGGAGATTATAATGAGCAGTTCTTC

v_call: TRBV20-1
d_call: TRBD2
j_call: TRBJ2-1
clone_size: .
cdr3_aa: CSASGLLAGGYNEQFF
cdr3_nt: TGCAGTGCTAGCGGTCTACTAGCGGGAGGTTATAATGAGCAGTTCTTC

v_call: TRBV4-3
d_call: TRBD2
j_call: TRBJ2-1
clone_size: .
cdr3_aa: CASSQALISSGRINEQFF
cdr3_nt: TGCGCCAGCAGCCAAGCCCTGATTTCTAGCGGGAGGATAAATGAGCAGTTCTTC

v_call: TRBV7-8
d_call: .
j_call: TRBJ1-1
clone_size: .
cdr3_aa: CASSLVQGKGAFF
cdr3_nt: TGTGCCAGCAGCTTAGTGCAGGGCAAGGGAGCTTTCTTT

v_call: TRBV20-1
d_call: .
j_call: TRBJ2-1
clone_size: many
cdr3_aa: CSANTQQIYEQFF
cdr3_nt: TGCAGTGCTAATACCCAGCAGATCTATGAGCAGTTCTTC

v_call: TRBV27
d_call: TRBD2
j_call: TRBJ2-5
clone_size: .
cdr3_aa: CASRPRTSGIETQYF
cdr3_nt: TGTGCCAGCAGACCCAGGACTAGCGGGATAGAGACCCAGTACTTC

v_call: TRBV20-1
d_call: .
j_call: TRBJ2-3
clone_size: many
cdr3_aa: CSAKTGHRTDTQYF
cdr3_nt: TGCAGTGCCAAGACAGGACACCGCACAGATACGCAGTATTTT

v_call: TRBV27
d_call: .
j_call: TRBJ1-1
clone_size: many
cdr3_aa: CASSLGRMNTEAFF
cdr3_nt: TGTGCCAGCAGTTTGGGGCGGATGAACACTGAAGCTTTCTTT

v_call: TRBV19
d_call: TRBD2
j_call: TRBJ2-7
clone_size: .
cdr3_aa: CASSWGLAGRDYEQYF
cdr3_nt: TGTGCCAGTAGTTGGGGACTAGCGGGGCGAGACTACGAGCAGTACTTC

v_call: TRBV18
d_call: TRBD1
j_call: TRBJ2-7
clone_size: .
cdr3_aa: CASSPEGQGDDEQYF
cdr3_nt: TGTGCCAGCTCACCCGAGGGGCAGGGGGACGACGAGCAGTACTTC

v_call: TRBV6-2/TRBV6-3
d_call: .
j_call: TRBJ2-3
clone_size: few
cdr3_aa: CASSYWGRSTDTQYF
cdr3_nt: TGTGCCAGCAGTTACTGGGGACGGAGCACAGATACGCAGTATTTT

v_call: TRBV7-2
d_call: .
j_call: TRBJ2-1
clone_size: .
cdr3_aa: CASSSNRVNEQFF
cdr3_nt: TGTGCCAGCAGCTCCAACAGGGTCAATGAGCAGTTCTTC

v_call: TRBV28
d_call: .
j_call: TRBJ2-7
clone_size: few
cdr3_aa: CASTLGTSYEQYF
cdr3_nt: TGTGCCAGCACCTTGGGGACTTCCTACGAGCAGTACTTC

v_call: TRBV6-1
d_call: TRBD2
j_call: TRBJ2-3
clone_size: .
cdr3_aa: CASSHRLAGGTDTQYF
cdr3_nt: TGTGCCAGCAGTCACCGACTAGCGGGGGGCACAGATACGCAGTATTTT

v_call: TRBV7-9
d_call: .
j_call: TRBJ2-7
clone_size: .
cdr3_aa: CASSLNRAYEQYF
cdr3_nt: TGTGCCAGCAGCTTAAACAGGGCCTACGAGCAGTACTTC

v_call: TRBV7-8
d_call: .
j_call: TRBJ1-3
clone_size: few
cdr3_aa: CASSLGRTAGNTIYF
cdr3_nt: TGTGCCAGCAGCTTAGGACGGACAGCCGGAAACACCATATATTTT

v_call: TRBV14
d_call: TRBD2
j_call: TRBJ2-1
clone_size: .
cdr3_aa: CASSQDDPTSGRIDEQFF
cdr3_nt: TGTGCCAGCAGCCAAGACGACCCTACTAGCGGGAGAATCGATGAGCAGTTCTTC

v_call: TRBV20-1
d_call: .
j_call: TRBJ1-5
clone_size: .
cdr3_aa: CSAAIRGNSNQPQHF
cdr3_nt: TGCAGTGCAGCTATAAGGGGAAATAGCAATCAGCCCCAGCATTTT

v_call: TRBV4-1
d_call: .
j_call: TRBJ2-7
clone_size: .
cdr3_aa: CASSQERPRYEQYF
cdr3_nt: TGCGCCAGCAGCCAAGAGCGACCACGCTACGAGCAGTACTTC

v_call: TRBV4-1
d_call: TRBD2
j_call: TRBJ2-3
clone_size: .
cdr3_aa: CASSQDISGRVSDTQYF
cdr3_nt: TGCGCCAGCAGCCAAGACATTAGCGGGAGGGTGTCAGATACGCAGTATTTT

v_call: TRBV7-2
d_call: .
j_call: TRBJ2-3
clone_size: .
cdr3_aa: CARQLGTQYF
cdr3_nt: TGTGCCAGGCAATTGGGTACGCAGTATTTT

v_call: TRBV6-2/TRBV6-3
d_call: TRBD1
j_call: TRBJ2-7
clone_size: .
cdr3_aa: CASSYRDSTYEQYF
cdr3_nt: TGTGCCAGCAGTTACCGGGACAGCACCTACGAGCAGTACTTC

v_call: TRBV10-3
d_call: .
j_call: TRBJ1-6
clone_size: .
cdr3_aa: CAISELGNSPLHF
cdr3_nt: TGTGCCATCAGTGAGCTGGGAAATTCACCCCTCCACTTT

v_call: TRBV10-1
d_call: TRBD1
j_call: TRBJ2-7
clone_size: .
cdr3_aa: CASQQGVPPYEQYF
cdr3_nt: TGCGCCAGCCAACAGGGGGTTCCTCCCTACGAGCAGTACTTC

v_call: TRBV4-1
d_call: .
j_call: TRBJ2-7
clone_size: .
cdr3_aa: CASSQEGGTYEQYF
cdr3_nt: TGCGCCAGCAGCCAAGAAGGAGGGACCTACGAGCAGTACTTC

v_call: TRBV25-1
d_call: .
j_call: TRBJ2-7
clone_size: .
cdr3_aa: CASSAANPSYEQYF
cdr3_nt: TGTGCCAGCAGTGCTGCCAATCCGTCCTACGAGCAGTACTTC

v_call: TRBV6-1
d_call: TRBD1
j_call: TRBJ2-5
clone_size: .
cdr3_aa: CASSSNRGETQYF
cdr3_nt: TGTGCCAGCAGTTCAAACAGGGGAGAGACCCAGTACTTC

v_call: TRBV28
d_call: .
j_call: TRBJ1-1
clone_size: .
cdr3_aa: CASSKDSDTEAFF
cdr3_nt: TGTGCCAGCAGTAAGGACAGCGACACTGAAGCTTTCTTT

v_call: TRBV6-1
d_call: .
j_call: TRBJ1-5
clone_size: .
cdr3_aa: CASSDRQNRQPQHF
cdr3_nt: TGTGCCAGCAGTGATCGACAGAACCGACAGCCCCAGCATTTT

v_call: TRBV6-1
d_call: .
j_call: TRBJ2-1
clone_size: few
cdr3_aa: CASSEDGAGEFF
cdr3_nt: TGTGCCAGCAGTGAAGACGGGGCAGGGGAGTTCTTC

v_call: TRBV6-2/TRBV6-3
d_call: .
j_call: TRBJ1-1
clone_size: many
cdr3_aa: CASSYSTAQNTEAFF
cdr3_nt: TGTGCCAGCAGTTACTCGACAGCACAGAACACTGAAGCTTTCTTT

v_call: TRBV28
d_call: TRBD1
j_call: TRBJ2-1
clone_size: .
cdr3_aa: CASSFQGARFEQFF
cdr3_nt: TGTGCCAGCAGTTTCCAGGGGGCTAGGTTCGAGCAGTTCTTC

v_call: TRBV7-2
d_call: TRBD2
j_call: TRBJ2-1
clone_size: .
cdr3_aa: CASSLAGTSFEQFF
cdr3_nt: TGTGCCAGCAGCTTAGCCGGGACTAGCTTCGAGCAGTTCTTC

v_call: TRBV4-1
d_call: .
j_call: TRBJ2-3
clone_size: .
cdr3_aa: CASSQRQQGTDTQYF
cdr3_nt: TGCGCCAGCAGCCAGCGACAGCAGGGCACAGATACGCAGTATTTT

v_call: TRBV10-2
d_call: .
j_call: TRBJ1-5
clone_size: .
cdr3_aa: CASRGQVGQPQHF
cdr3_nt: TGCGCCAGCAGGGGCCAGGTTGGTCAGCCCCAGCATTTT

v_call: TRBV28
d_call: .
j_call: TRBJ1-6
clone_size: few
cdr3_aa: CAGQEPNSPLHF
cdr3_nt: TGTGCCGGACAAGAGCCCAATTCACCCCTCCACTTT

v_call: TRBV28
d_call: .
j_call: TRBJ2-7
clone_size: few
cdr3_aa: CASSWRSSYEQYF
cdr3_nt: TGTGCCAGCAGTTGGAGGAGCTCCTACGAGCAGTACTTC

v_call: TRBV6-6
d_call: TRBD1
j_call: TRBJ1-2
clone_size: .
cdr3_aa: CASSYSLDRGYGYTF
cdr3_nt: TGTGCCAGCAGTTACTCCCTGGACAGGGGATATGGCTACACCTTC

v_call: TRBV7-6
d_call: TRBD2
j_call: TRBJ2-3
clone_size: few
cdr3_aa: CASSLGGRSDTQYF
cdr3_nt: TGTGCCAGCAGCTTGGGCGGGAGGTCAGATACGCAGTATTTT

v_call: TRBV7-9
d_call: .
j_call: TRBJ2-5
clone_size: .
cdr3_aa: CTSSFLGQETQYF
cdr3_nt: TGTACCAGCAGCTTCCTTGGACAAGAGACCCAGTACTTC